This passage covers 20 T cell receptor beta chains from one sample sequenced in a study of early T cells in non-severe SARS-CoV-2 infection. TCRdb re-derived calls from the 5' RACE reads in MiXCR, one entry per CDR3 protein. This sample yields more than 65,000 distinct CDR3 sequences, of which roughly 15% are seen a single time; nearly 4% belongs to the top ten. Sequences were derived from whole blood, sampled at baseline. The receptors were sampled from an adult who was a healthcare worker with PCR-confirmed SARS-CoV-2 infection or an uninfected control (not recorded which).

This clonotype has more than one count but fewer than ten. This chain connects TRBV5-1 to TRBJ1-1; TRBD1 is a possible D gene (6 bases). The CDR3 runs to 14 residues. The V end was cut by 4 bases, the J end by 1 base, with 11 bases between. CDR1 is SGHRS and CDR2 is YFSETQ in the germline V gene. The CDR3 coding sequence is TGCGCCAGCAGCCGGGCAGGGGCGAACACTGAAGCTTTCTTT. As protein: CASSRAGANTEAFF.

V is TRBV20-1 and J is TRBJ2-5; D call uncertain. The CDR3 is made up of 14 amino acids. Germline CDR1 and CDR2: DFQATT and SNEGSKA (reference sequence). V lost 4 bases and J 1 base, leaving 13 bases between the germline ends. The CDR3 region is CSANTAAPQETQYF. The CDR3 coding sequence is TGCAGTGCTAACACGGCGGCTCCCCAAGAGACCCAGTACTTC.

The chain has TRBV9 and TRBJ1-2, with a tentative D call TRBD1 (5 bases). V gave up 3 bases and J gave up 8 bases, with 20 bases separating them. The CDR3 totals 15 residues. Germline V gene data show CDR1 as SGDLS and CDR2 as YYNGEE. DNA of the CDR3: TGTGCCAGCAGCGGTGACAGATCGGACTATGGAGGCTACACCTTC. This codes for CASSGDRSDYGGYTF.

This sequence joins TRBV7-2 and TRBJ1-2; D gene ambiguous. The CDR3 length is 13 residues. Trimming stripped 5 bases from V and 7 bases from J, with 14 bases between. CDR1 SGHTA and CDR2 FQGNSA come from the germline V gene. The DNA of the CDR3 is TGTGCCAGCAGCCGCGACGGCCGGGGTGGCTACACCTTC. It translates to CASSRDGRGGYTF.

The chain has TRBV12-3 or TRBV12-4 and TRBJ1-1, with D possibly TRBD1 on 5 matching bases. Trimming pared 4 bases from V and 0 bases from J, leaving 12 bases between. This CDR3 region has 15 residues. CDR3 in DNA: TGTGCCAGCAGTTCAGGGTTGGGGATGAACACTGAAGCTTTCTTT. Its protein product is CASSSGLGMNTEAFF.

The chain joins TRBV10-1 to TRBJ2-2; 8 nucleotides agree with TRBD1. There are 16 residues in the CDR3. V trimming: 7 bases; J trimming: 2 bases; junction bases outside the gene matches: 9. Germline V gene lookup returns CDR1 WNHNN and CDR2 SYGVQD (reference sequence). CDR3: CASMVRDRLNTGELFF. Written as DNA, the CDR3 is TGCGCCAGCATGGTTCGGGACAGGCTCAACACCGGGGAGCTGTTTTTT.

The sample holds many counts of this clonotype. The V call is TRBV12-3 or TRBV12-4, the J call TRBJ2-7; TRBD1 might be the D (5 bases). The ends were cut back, 5 bases at V and 2 bases at J, with 10 bases in the middle. CDR3 length: 13 amino acids. For the CDR3, the DNA is TGTGCCAGCAGTGAGGCAGGGACCTACGAGCAGTACTTC. It yields the protein CASSEAGTYEQYF.

This clonotype has at least ten counts. V gene TRBV20-1 combines with J gene TRBJ1-5, with D tentatively TRBD1 (6 bases). Trimming took off 5 bases at V and 1 base at J, with 12 bases between the two ends. The CDR3 has 14 amino acids. The germline V gene has CDR1 DFQATT and CDR2 SNEGSKA (reference sequence). The CDR3 nucleotides read TGCAGTGCTCTGGACAGAGCAAGCAATCAGCCCCAGCATTTT. Translating it yields CSALDRASNQPQHF.

The V call is TRBV7-3, the J call TRBJ2-1; 14 bases align to TRBD2. V lost 5 bases, J lost 9 bases, and 6 bases stayed unmatched. The CDR3 consists of 15 residues. From germline, CDR1 is SGHTA and CDR2 FQGTGA. This CDR3 reads CASSPGLAGVVEQFF. In DNA, the CDR3 is TGTGCCAGCAGCCCGGGACTAGCGGGAGTAGTTGAGCAGTTCTTC.

Ten or more counts support this clonotype. The chain is built from TRBV19 and TRBJ2-5, with D maybe TRBD1 (5 bases). V was trimmed by 5 bases and J by 2 bases, leaving 9 bases between them. The CDR3 is made up of 13 amino acids. Germline lookup yields CDR1 LNHDA and CDR2 SQIVND (reference sequence). The CDR3 coding sequence is TGTGCCAGTAGTCCCCGACAGCAAGAGACCCAGTACTTC. Amino acids: CASSPRQQETQYF. The full variable domain, rest sourced from reference TRBV19 and TRBJ2-5, is DGGITQSPKYLFRKEGQNVTLSCEQNLNHDAMYWYRQDPGQGLRLIYYSQIVNDFQKGDIAEGYSVSREKKESFPLTVTSAQKNPTAFYLCASSPRQQETQYFGPGTRLLVL.

This clonotype showed up just a few times. The chain has TRBV6-5 and TRBJ2-2; 9 bases are shared with TRBD1. Germline CDR1 and CDR2: MNHEY and SVGAGI. J lost 1 base, V lost 10 bases, and 4 bases had no gene match. The length of the CDR3 is 14 residues. The CDR3 loop is CATPGQGNTGELFF. The CDR3 nucleotides read TGTGCCACACCGGGACAGGGGAACACCGGGGAGCTGTTTTTT.

This clonotype was observed a handful of times. The V call is TRBV11-2, the J call TRBJ2-5; 11 bases agree with TRBD2. The CDR3 covers 14 residues. The germline V gene encodes CDR1 SGHAT and CDR2 FQNNGV. Trimming removed 8 bases from V and 3 bases from J; junction bases left unmatched: 5. This chain's CDR3 is CASGQLAGEETQYF. CDR3 DNA sequence: TGTGCCAGCGGGCAACTAGCGGGAGAAGAGACCCAGTACTTC.

This clonotype turned up a few times. The chain has TRBV19 and TRBJ2-3; unclear D gene. CDR1 and CDR2 from the germline V gene are LNHDA and SQIVND (reference sequence). V shed 3 bases and J shed 1 base, with 2 bases lying between them. The CDR3 consists of 12 residues. The CDR3 DNA follows: TGTGCCAGTAGTATGCGCACAGATACGCAGTATTTT. As protein: CASSMRTDTQYF.

This clonotype was seen a few times. This chain links TRBV19 with TRBJ2-1, with D unresolved. CDR1 and CDR2 (germline): LNHDA, SQIVND (reference sequence). Trimming removed 5 bases at V and 12 bases at J, with 20 bases between. The CDR3 runs to 14 residues. In DNA form, the CDR3 reads TGTGCCAGTAGTGGGATCGACCTGAGTCTTGTGCAGTTCTTC. Protein: CASSGIDLSLVQFF.

This sequence joins TRBV18 and TRBJ2-7; D gene ambiguous. The V and J ends lost 3 bases and 6 bases respectively, with 6 bases between them. The length of the CDR3 is 11 residues. Germline V CDR1 and CDR2: KGHSH, LQKENI. CDR3 nucleotides: TGTGCCAGCTCACCCGAGAGCGAGCAGTACTTC. Translating gives CASSPESEQYF.

V is TRBV7-9 and J is TRBJ1-1, with D possibly TRBD1 on 5 matching bases. Trimming shortened V by 5 bases and J by 6 bases, and 13 bases separated the two germline ends. The CDR3 loop spans 13 amino acids. CDR1 and CDR2 (germline): SEHNR, FQNEAQ (reference sequence). The CDR3: CASSRDPRPEAFF. CDR3 sequence (DNA): TGTGCCAGCAGCCGGGACCCGCGCCCTGAAGCTTTCTTT.

The chain employs TRBV7-2 and TRBJ2-5; D possibly corresponds to TRBD1 (6 bases). V gave up 3 bases and J gave up 5 bases, with 10 bases separating them. The germline CDR1 and CDR2 sequences are SGHTA and FQGNSA. The CDR3 loop spans 13 amino acids. CDR3 in amino acids: CASSLWGRETQYF. CDR3 sequence (DNA): TGTGCCAGCAGCTTGTGGGGGCGGGAGACCCAGTACTTC.

This clonotype has a count of ten or more. CDR3 residues: CASRGASGYNEQFF. CDR3 nucleotides: TGTGCCAGCAGGGGGGCTAGCGGATACAATGAGCAGTTCTTC. The chain employs TRBV7-2 and TRBJ2-1; possible D gene TRBD2, 7 bases. The CDR3 contains 14 residues. With 6 bases removed from V and 4 bases from J, the gap between germline ends came to 13 bases. The germline CDR1 and CDR2 sequences are SGHTA and FQGNSA.

The V and J genes are TRBV24-1 and TRBJ2-3; D not certain. The CDR3 runs 13 residues. Between the trimmed V and J ends, which lost 8 bases and 1 base, there was a span of 9 bases. The V gene's germline CDR1 is KGHDR and CDR2 SFDVKD. In nucleotides, the CDR3 is TGTGCCACCAAAGACTTACGCACAGATACGCAGTATTTT. Encoded protein: CATKDLRTDTQYF.

This chain links TRBV30 with TRBJ2-1, with 7 positions matching TRBD2. This CDR3 is built from 12 residues. Trimming took 5 bases from V and 4 from J; bases not matched to a gene: 2. CDR1 and CDR2 (germline): GTSNPN, SVGIG (reference sequence). CDR3 region: CAWGGGYNEQFF. The CDR3 coding sequence is TGTGCCTGGGGCGGGGGTTACAATGAGCAGTTCTTC.